Below, 25 T cell receptor beta chains from the same sample are listed, as sequenced in a study of blood T cells in healthy people across ages. Then a second PCR, running roughly 7 to 11 cycles, was carried out with a sample-barcoded 5' primer and a J-beta primer mix. TCRdb fed the 5' RACE reads into MiXCR, producing one record per CDR3 protein. The sample shows some 710,000 distinct CDR3 sequences, 22% of them seen only once. The specimen sequenced was blood. These receptors were obtained from a man between 65 and 85 years old in good health.

This clonotype came up many times. The rearrangement joins TRBV12-3 or TRBV12-4 to TRBJ1-2; a possible D gene is TRBD1 (6 bases). The CDR3 spans 12 residues. Trimming pared 2 bases from V and 8 bases from J, leaving 9 bases between. The CDR3 loop is CASSLSTGGYTF. The CDR3 DNA is TGTGCCAGCAGTTTATCCACAGGGGGCTACACCTTC.

The genes are TRBV12-3 or TRBV12-4 and TRBJ1-1; D is ambiguous. Trimming shortened V by 2 bases and J by 5 bases, and 9 bases separated the two germline ends. The CDR3 is 13 residues long. Here the CDR3 reads CASSLNRRTEAFF. The CDR3 nucleotides are TGTGCCAGCAGTTTAAACCGCCGGACTGAAGCTTTCTTT.

J is TRBJ2-5 and V is TRBV12-5; D is undetermined. This CDR3 region has 13 residues. Trimming took off 2 bases at V and 4 bases at J, with 8 bases between the two ends. Germline loops: CDR1 LGHNT, CDR2 FRNRAP. The DNA for the CDR3 is TGTGCTAGTGGTTTGTTCAGCCTAGAGACCCAGTACTTC. Translation gives CASGLFSLETQYF. Filled out from reference TRBV12-5 and TRBJ2-5, the complete variable domain reads DARVTQTPRHKVTEMGQEVTMRCQPILGHNTVFWYRQTMMQGLELLAYFRNRAPLDDSGMPKDRFSAEMPDATLATLKIQPSEPRDSAVYFCASGLFSLETQYFGPGTRLLVL.

This clonotype was counted only a few times. The chain has TRBV6-6 and TRBJ2-1, with a possible D match to TRBD1 (7 bases). Germline loops: CDR1 MNHNY, CDR2 SVGAGI (reference sequence). V dropped 7 bases and J dropped 2 bases, with 18 bases sitting between them. This CDR3 has 16 amino acids. The chain's CDR3 is CASTSGPGGPYNEQFF. In DNA form, the CDR3 reads TGTGCCAGCACCTCTGGGCCAGGGGGGCCCTACAATGAGCAGTTCTTC.

This clonotype was observed a few times. The rearrangement links TRBV20-1 to TRBJ1-5; D gene unclear. Germline V CDR1 and CDR2: DFQATT, SNEGSKA (reference sequence). V was trimmed by 0 bases and J by 5 bases, leaving 5 bases between them. There are 12 residues in the CDR3. This chain's CDR3 is CSARELYQPQHF. CDR3 DNA: TGCAGTGCTAGAGAGCTATATCAGCCCCAGCATTTT.

As DNA, the CDR3 is TGTGCCAGCAGCTTGCCCACAGGCTACGAGCAGTACTTC. Residues: CASSLPTGYEQYF. The chain links TRBV5-6 to TRBJ2-5; weak D call: TRBD1 (5 bases). The J call is doubtful: the DNA matches TRBJ2-7 better. Germline V gives CDR1 SGHDT, CDR2 YYEEEE. The CDR3 covers 13 residues.

This clonotype was observed a handful of times. This chain uses TRBV29-1 with TRBJ1-2, with no clear D. Looked up from germline, CDR1 is SQVTM and CDR2 is ANQGSEA. Deletions cut 3 bases from V and 8 bases from J, with 7 bases between. The CDR3 covers 10 residues. This CDR3 reads CSVDFGGYTF. DNA of the CDR3: TGCAGCGTTGACTTTGGGGGCTACACCTTC.

There are a few counts of this clonotype. This rearrangement joins TRBV6-5 to TRBJ2-7; D gene ambiguous. With 5 bases removed from V and 5 bases from J, the gap between germline ends came to 19 bases. CDR1 MNHEY and CDR2 SVGAGI come from the germline V gene. The CDR3 runs to 15 residues. CDR3 residues: CASSRDLSGLNEQYF. The CDR3 bases are TGTGCCAGCAGTAGAGATTTGAGTGGGCTCAACGAGCAGTACTTC.

The V and J genes are TRBV7-2 and TRBJ1-2, with 9 bases that match TRBD1. This CDR3 spans 15 amino acids. V lost 5 bases, J lost 6 bases, and 10 bases stayed unmatched. Germline lookup yields CDR1 SGHTA and CDR2 FQGNSA. The CDR3 bases are TGTGCCAGCAGCCTCGCCTATGGACAGGGGAATGGCTACACCTTC. It specifies CASSLAYGQGNGYTF.

This clonotype was observed a few times. This rearrangement joins TRBV29-1 to TRBJ2-5; D ambiguous. Germline assignment: CDR1 SQVTM and CDR2 ANQGSEA. The ends were cut back, 7 bases at V and 3 bases at J, with 12 bases in the middle. The CDR3 is made up of 12 amino acids. The CDR3 DNA sequence: TGCAGCGCCCGTCGGACGGAAGAGACCCAGTACTTC. It yields the protein CSARRTEETQYF. Filled out from reference TRBV29-1 and TRBJ2-5, the complete variable domain reads SAVISQKPSRDICQRGTSLTIQCQVDSQVTMMFWYRQQPGQSLTLIATANQGSEATYESGFVIDKFPISRPNLTFSTLTVSNMSPEDSSIYLCSARRTEETQYFGPGTRLLVL.

This clonotype was detected a few times. This chain's CDR3 is CSASQSQETQYF. The CDR3 bases are TGCAGCGCTTCCCAGAGCCAAGAGACCCAGTACTTC. This chain connects TRBV29-1 to TRBJ2-5; D is undetermined. V shed 7 bases and J shed 1 base, with 10 bases lying between them. The CDR3 totals 12 residues. Germline V gene sequence: CDR1 SQVTM, CDR2 ANQGSEA. The full variable domain, with the rest looked up from reference TRBV29-1 and TRBJ2-5, is SAVISQKPSRDICQRGTSLTIQCQVDSQVTMMFWYRQQPGQSLTLIATANQGSEATYESGFVIDKFPISRPNLTFSTLTVSNMSPEDSSIYLCSASQSQETQYFGPGTRLLVL.

V gene TRBV20-1 combines with J gene TRBJ2-1; 10 positions match TRBD2. This CDR3 spans 15 amino acids. CDR1 and CDR2 from the germline V gene are DFQATT and SNEGSKA (reference sequence). The CDR3 reads CSLDASSGSDNEQFF. Written as DNA, the CDR3 is TGCAGCCTGGACGCATCTAGCGGGAGTGATAATGAGCAGTTCTTC.

J is TRBJ2-3 and V is TRBV7-2; 7 positions match TRBD2. Trimming removed 5 bases from V and 0 bases from J; junction bases left unmatched: 8. The CDR3 has 16 amino acids. Per the germline V gene, CDR1 is SGHTA and CDR2 is FQGNSA. The DNA of the CDR3 is TGTGCCAGCAGCCGCCACGGACTAGGTAGCACAGATACGCAGTATTTT. Encoded protein: CASSRHGLGSTDTQYF.

V is TRBV7-2 and J is TRBJ1-2; 8 bases align to TRBD1. The V and J ends lost 1 base and 5 bases, in that order; junction bases with no gene match: 9. The CDR3 covers 16 residues. The germline V gene has CDR1 SGHTA and CDR2 FQGNSA. CDR3 residues: CASSLEAGQGLYGYTF. The CDR3 DNA follows: TGTGCCAGCAGCTTAGAGGCTGGACAGGGTCTATATGGCTACACCTTC.

This clonotype was seen a handful of times. The CDR3 spells CASREGQGTSYEQYF. The CDR3 nucleotides are TGTGCCAGCAGGGAGGGACAGGGAACCTCCTACGAGCAGTACTTC. The V and J genes are TRBV25-1 and TRBJ2-7, with 9 bases lining up with TRBD1. Germline V gene sequence: CDR1 MGHDK, CDR2 SYGVNS. V dropped 6 bases and J dropped 0; count of bases not matched to a gene: 6. The CDR3 has 15 amino acids.

Comment on this clonotype: At one boundary the junction diverges from the germline segment, which might be a read error. This chain links TRBV12-3 or TRBV12-4 with TRBJ2-5; D tentatively fits TRBD1 or TRBD2 (5 bases each). This CDR3 comprises 13 residues. The CDR3 region is CASATIAEGTLYF. CDR3 nucleotides: TGTGCCAGCGCCACTATTGCCGAGGGGACCCTGTACTTC.

A few counts support this clonotype. The rearrangement links TRBV20-1 to TRBJ2-5; 8 nucleotides line up with TRBD1. The J segment lost 4 bases and the V segment lost 5 bases, leaving 6 bases of the junction unmatched. CDR1 and CDR2 (germline): DFQATT, SNEGSKA (reference sequence). This CDR3 is built from 13 residues. The CDR3 reads CSAPRTGRETQYF. The CDR3 DNA follows: TGCAGTGCTCCAAGGACAGGGAGAGAGACCCAGTACTTC.

This CDR3 is CASSFAGDEQYF. DNA for the CDR3: TGTGCCAGCAGTTTTGCTGGCGACGAGCAGTACTTC. The chain has TRBV12-3 or TRBV12-4 and TRBJ2-7; D ambiguous. Trimming left V 3 bases short and J 5 bases short, with 8 bases between. CDR3 size: 12 residues.

The V gene is TRBV24-1, the J gene TRBJ2-3, with 10 bases identical to TRBD2. This CDR3 comprises 14 residues. CDR1 is KGHDR, CDR2 SFDVKD, per germline. The V segment lost 7 bases and the J segment 3 bases; nucleotides outside the gene matches: 3. CDR3 residues: CATRAGGITDTQYF. The CDR3 DNA follows: TGTGCCACCAGAGCGGGAGGGATAACAGATACGCAGTATTTT.

The chain uses TRBV29-1 and TRBJ2-3; 9 nucleotides match TRBD2. CDR3 length: 14 residues. J gave up 4 bases and V 4 bases, and 6 bases lay outside the gene matches. Germline assignment: CDR1 SQVTM and CDR2 ANQGSEA. The CDR3 DNA reads as TGCAGCGTTGTACAGCGGGGGGTCCCAGATACGCAGTATTTT. It yields the protein CSVVQRGVPDTQYF.

The genes are TRBV10-3 and TRBJ2-1; D may be TRBD1 (5 bases). Germline V gives CDR1 ENHRY, CDR2 SYGVKD. The V gene lost 3 bases and the J gene lost 10 bases, with 7 bases spanning the gap. The CDR3 sequence is 11 residues long. The CDR3 reads CAISDQGEQFF. Written as DNA, the CDR3 is TGTGCCATCAGTGACCAGGGAGAGCAGTTCTTC.

This clonotype was seen more than once but under ten times. One end of the junction does not line up with germline, which may come from a read error. This rearrangement joins TRBV7-8 to TRBJ2-5; the D call may be TRBD1 or TRBD2 (5 bases each). Germline values: CDR1 SGHVS, CDR2 FQNEAQ. The CDR3 is 12 residues long. DNA of the CDR3: TGTGCCAGCAGCTTAGCCGGGACCCCTTTCATATTC. Amino acid sequence: CASSLAGTPFIF.

This clonotype appeared a few times. The chain is built from TRBV6-6 and TRBJ1-3; no reliable D call. Trimming stripped 2 bases from V and 1 base from J, with 9 bases between. CDR3 length equals 15 residues. CDR1 and CDR2 (germline): MNHNY, SVGAGI (reference sequence). CDR3: CASSYDGFSGNTIYF. The CDR3 DNA follows: TGTGCCAGCAGTTACGATGGTTTTTCTGGAAACACCATATATTTT.

This clonotype was observed many times. The chain employs TRBV7-2 and TRBJ1-5; no reliable D call. Trimming removed 2 bases from V and 0 bases from J, with 5 bases in between. Germline CDR1 is SGHTA and CDR2 is FQGNSA. The CDR3 contains 14 residues. The DNA of the CDR3 is TGTGCCAGCAGCTTAACCCATAGCAATCAGCCCCAGCATTTT. Protein product: CASSLTHSNQPQHF.

Worth noting for this clonotype: A much larger clonotype is one base distant, so this may be a read error. This chain joins TRBV12-3 or TRBV12-4 and TRBJ1-1; D is ambiguous. The V end lost 3 bases, the J end lost 3 bases, and 17 bases lay between the germline ends. CDR3 length equals 16 residues. As DNA, the CDR3 is TGTGCCAGCAGTTTTTGGGTGCGGGGATTGGACACTGAAGCTTTCTTT. Translated: CASSFWVRGLDTEAFF.